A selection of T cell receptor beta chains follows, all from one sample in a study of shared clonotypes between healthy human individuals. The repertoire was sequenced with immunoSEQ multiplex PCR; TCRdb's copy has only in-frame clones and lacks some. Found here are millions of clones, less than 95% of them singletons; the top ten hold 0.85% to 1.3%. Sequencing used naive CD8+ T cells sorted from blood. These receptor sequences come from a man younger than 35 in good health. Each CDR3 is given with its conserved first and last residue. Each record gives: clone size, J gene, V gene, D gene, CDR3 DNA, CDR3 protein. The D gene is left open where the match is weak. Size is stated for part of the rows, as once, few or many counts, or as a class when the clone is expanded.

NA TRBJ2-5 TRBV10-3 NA TGTGCCATCAGTGAATTCGCGGCGGGGGCTTCAGAGACCCAGTACTTC CAISEFAAGASETQYF
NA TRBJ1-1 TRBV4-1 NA TGCGCCAGCAGGTCAACAGGGCTGAACACTGAAGCTTTCTTT CASRSTGLNTEAFF
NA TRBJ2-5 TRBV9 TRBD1 TGTGCCAGCAGCGTAGAAGGGACAGTGCAAGAGACCCAGTACTTC CASSVEGTVQETQYF
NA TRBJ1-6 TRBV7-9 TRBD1 TGTGCCAGCAGCACTCCAGGACAGGCTCTTCATAATTCACCCCTCCACTTT CASSTPGQALHNSPLHF
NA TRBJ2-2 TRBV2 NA TGTGCCAGCAGTGATGAGACAAGCCCCACCGGGGAGCTGTTTTTT CASSDETSPTGELFF
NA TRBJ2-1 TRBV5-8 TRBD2 TGTGCCAGCAGCTGGGGACTAGCGGGAATTTTAGGATACAATGAGCAGTTCTTC CASSWGLAGILGYNEQFF
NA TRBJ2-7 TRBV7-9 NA TGTGCCAGCAGCTTGTATCGGTACGAGCAGTACTTC CASSLYRYEQYF
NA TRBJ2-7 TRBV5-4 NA TGTGCCAGCAGTGCCGAGAGGAGGACCCCCTACGAGCAGTACTTC CASSAERRTPYEQYF
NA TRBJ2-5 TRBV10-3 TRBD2 TGTGCCATCAGTCCCCCCGGGAGGGAGACCCAGTACTTC CAISPPGRETQYF
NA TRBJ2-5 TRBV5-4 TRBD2 TGTGCCAGCAGCGCGTCGGGAGGGCTGGAGACCCAGTACTTC CASSASGGLETQYF
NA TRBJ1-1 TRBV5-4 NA TGTGCCAGCAGTTCGATGGCCGATGAAGCTTTCTTT CASSSMADEAFF
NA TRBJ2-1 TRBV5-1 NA TGCGCCAGCAGCTCCACCCTGGCGCCTGAGCAGTTCTTC CASSSTLAPEQFF
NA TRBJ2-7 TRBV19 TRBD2 TGTGCCAGTAGTCCACAGCCTATGACTAGCGGGGCCTCCTACGAGCAGTACTTC CASSPQPMTSGASYEQYF
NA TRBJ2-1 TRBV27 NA TGTGCCAGCAGCCCCGACTTGTACAATGAGCAGTTCTTC CASSPDLYNEQFF
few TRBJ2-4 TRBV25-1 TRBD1 TGTGCCAGCAGTGGTCCTGGACAGGGGAGCATTCAGTACTTC CASSGPGQGSIQYF
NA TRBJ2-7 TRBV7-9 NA TGTGCCAGCAGCTCAACGGAAGCGAGCGAGCAGTACTTC CASSSTEASEQYF
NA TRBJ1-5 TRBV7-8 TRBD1 TGTGCCAGCAGCCCCAGGACAGGCGGGCAGCCCCAGCATTTT CASSPRTGGQPQHF
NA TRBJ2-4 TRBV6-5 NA TGTGCCAGCAGTCTCTTTCCGACAGATGAGAACATTCAGTACTTC CASSLFPTDENIQYF
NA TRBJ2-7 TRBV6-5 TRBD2 TGTGCCAGCAGTTACGGACTAGCGGGTAGGGAGGAGCAGTACTTC CASSYGLAGREEQYF
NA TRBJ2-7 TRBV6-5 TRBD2 TGTGCCAGCAGTTACTCAAGACTAGCGGAGGCCTACGAGCAGTACTTC CASSYSRLAEAYEQYF
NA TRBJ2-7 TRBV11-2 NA TGTGCCAGCAGTGGAGGCCAGGGAAGCTCCTACGAGCAGTACTTC CASSGGQGSSYEQYF
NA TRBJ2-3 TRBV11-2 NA TGTGCCAGCAGCTCGAAACCCGCCAGGACAGATACGCAGTATTTT CASSSKPARTDTQYF
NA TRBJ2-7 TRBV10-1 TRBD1 TGCGCCAGCTTGCGACAGGGGGTTTACGAGCAGTACTTC CASLRQGVYEQYF
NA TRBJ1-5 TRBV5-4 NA TGTGCCAGCAGCTTGAGCCCGGATACGGGCCAGCCCCAGCATTTT CASSLSPDTGQPQHF